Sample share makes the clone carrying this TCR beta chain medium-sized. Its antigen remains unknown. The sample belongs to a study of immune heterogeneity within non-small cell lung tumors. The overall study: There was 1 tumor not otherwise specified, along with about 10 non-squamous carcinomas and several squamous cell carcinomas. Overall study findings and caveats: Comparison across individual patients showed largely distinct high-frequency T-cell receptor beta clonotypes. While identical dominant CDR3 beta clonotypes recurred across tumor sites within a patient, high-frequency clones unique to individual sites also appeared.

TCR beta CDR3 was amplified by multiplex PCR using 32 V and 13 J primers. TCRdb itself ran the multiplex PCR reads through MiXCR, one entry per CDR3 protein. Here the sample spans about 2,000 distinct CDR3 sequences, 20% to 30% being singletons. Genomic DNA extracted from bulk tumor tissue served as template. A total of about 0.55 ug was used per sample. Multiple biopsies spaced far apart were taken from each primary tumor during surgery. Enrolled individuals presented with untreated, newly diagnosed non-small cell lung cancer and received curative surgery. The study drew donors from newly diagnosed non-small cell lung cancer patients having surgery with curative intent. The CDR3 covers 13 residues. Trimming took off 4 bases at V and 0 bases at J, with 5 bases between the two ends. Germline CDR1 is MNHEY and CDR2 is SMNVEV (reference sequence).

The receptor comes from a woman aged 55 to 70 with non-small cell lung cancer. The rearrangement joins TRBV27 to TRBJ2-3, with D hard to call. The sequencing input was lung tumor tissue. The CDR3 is CASSYASTDTQYF. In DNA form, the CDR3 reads TGTGCCAGCAGTTACGCTAGCACAGATACGCAGTATTTT.